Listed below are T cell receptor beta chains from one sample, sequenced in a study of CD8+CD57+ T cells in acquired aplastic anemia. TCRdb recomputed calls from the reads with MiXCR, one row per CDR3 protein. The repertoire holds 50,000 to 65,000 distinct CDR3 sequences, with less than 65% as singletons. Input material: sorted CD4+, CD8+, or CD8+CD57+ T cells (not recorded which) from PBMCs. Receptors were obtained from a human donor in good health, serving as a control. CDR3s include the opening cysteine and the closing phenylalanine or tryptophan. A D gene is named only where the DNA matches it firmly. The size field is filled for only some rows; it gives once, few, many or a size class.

cdr3_aa: CASSLASAGGMRTQYF
cdr3_nt: TGTGCCAGCAGCTTGGCGAGTGCAGGAGGCATGCGGACCCAGTACTTC
v_call: TRBV5-4
j_call: TRBJ2-5
clone_size: many
d_call: -

cdr3_aa: CASNRQAQNNSPLHF
cdr3_nt: TGTGCCAGTAACCGACAGGCTCAAAATAATTCACCCCTCCACTTT
v_call: TRBV2
j_call: TRBJ1-6
clone_size: medium-sized
d_call: -

cdr3_aa: CSVESGNGYTF
cdr3_nt: TGCAGCGTTGAATCAGGGAATGGCTACACCTTC
v_call: TRBV29-1
j_call: TRBJ1-2
clone_size: few
d_call: -

cdr3_aa: CASSPSSGNTIYF
cdr3_nt: TGTGCCAGCAGTCCTTCTTCCGGAAACACCATATATTTT
v_call: TRBV2
j_call: TRBJ1-3
clone_size: -
d_call: -

cdr3_aa: CASSFIHEQFF
cdr3_nt: TGTGCCAGTAGTTTCATCCATGAGCAGTTCTTC
v_call: TRBV19
j_call: TRBJ2-1
clone_size: once
d_call: -

cdr3_aa: CSARGTSGRTEQYF
cdr3_nt: TGCAGTGCTAGGGGGACTAGCGGGAGAACCGAGCAGTACTTC
v_call: TRBV20-1
j_call: TRBJ2-7
clone_size: -
d_call: TRBD2

cdr3_aa: CASTHGGASYEQYF
cdr3_nt: TGTGCCAGCACCCACGGGGGCGCGTCCTACGAGCAGTACTTC
v_call: TRBV10-3
j_call: TRBJ2-7
clone_size: -
d_call: -

cdr3_aa: CSVEDIGLAGLGQYF
cdr3_nt: TGCAGCGTTGAAGATATAGGACTAGCGGGCCTAGGGCAGTATTTT
v_call: TRBV29-1
j_call: TRBJ2-3
clone_size: -
d_call: TRBD2

cdr3_aa: CASSQARDSYEQYF
cdr3_nt: TGTGCCAGCAGCCAAGCAAGGGACTCCTACGAGCAGTACTTC
v_call: TRBV14
j_call: TRBJ2-7
clone_size: many
d_call: -

cdr3_aa: CATSERRRGLGDTQYF
cdr3_nt: TGTGCCACCAGTGAGCGGAGACGGGGGCTTGGAGATACGCAGTATTTT
v_call: TRBV24-1
j_call: TRBJ2-3
clone_size: medium-sized
d_call: -

cdr3_aa: CASSDGTGRNTIYF
cdr3_nt: TGTGCCAGCAGTGATGGGACAGGTCGGAACACCATATATTTT
v_call: TRBV6-1
j_call: TRBJ1-3
clone_size: many
d_call: TRBD1

cdr3_aa: CSASQNRGGQPQHF
cdr3_nt: TGCAGTGCAAGTCAAAACAGGGGGGGACAGCCCCAGCATTTT
v_call: TRBV20-1
j_call: TRBJ1-5
clone_size: many
d_call: TRBD1

cdr3_aa: CASKGLAGETQYF
cdr3_nt: TGTGCCAGCAAGGGACTAGCGGGAGAAACGCAGTATTTT
v_call: TRBV2
j_call: TRBJ2-3
clone_size: few
d_call: TRBD2

cdr3_aa: CASTKQDRVYDEQFF
cdr3_nt: TGTGCCAGCACCAAGCAGGACAGGGTTTATGATGAGCAGTTCTTC
v_call: TRBV4-2
j_call: TRBJ2-1
clone_size: -
d_call: TRBD1

cdr3_aa: CATSREQGGPLGEQYF
cdr3_nt: TGTGCCACCAGCAGAGAACAGGGGGGTCCTTTGGGAGAGCAGTACTTC
v_call: TRBV15
j_call: TRBJ2-7
clone_size: -
d_call: TRBD1

cdr3_aa: CASSGTDRTYEQYF
cdr3_nt: TGTGCCAGCAGCGGTACGGACAGGACCTACGAGCAGTACTTC
v_call: TRBV25-1
j_call: TRBJ2-7
clone_size: -
d_call: TRBD1

cdr3_aa: CASRLGGEGNEQFF
cdr3_nt: TGTGCCAGCAGATTGGGAGGCGAGGGGAATGAGCAGTTCTTC
v_call: TRBV7-9
j_call: TRBJ2-1
clone_size: many
d_call: -

cdr3_aa: CASSMGRGEKLFF
cdr3_nt: TGTGCCAGTAGTATGGGGAGGGGTGAAAAACTGTTTTTT
v_call: TRBV19
j_call: TRBJ1-4
clone_size: -
d_call: -

cdr3_aa: CATSDFGTGPSYNEQFF
cdr3_nt: TGTGCCACCAGTGATTTTGGGACAGGGCCCTCCTACAATGAGCAGTTCTTC
v_call: TRBV24-1
j_call: TRBJ2-1
clone_size: -
d_call: TRBD1

cdr3_aa: CAGQDQMNTEAFF
cdr3_nt: TGTGCCGGACAAGATCAAATGAACACTGAAGCTTTCTTT
v_call: TRBV2
j_call: TRBJ1-1
clone_size: -
d_call: -

cdr3_aa: CATSLVRGNQPQHF
cdr3_nt: TGTGCCACTTCCTTAGTCAGGGGGAATCAGCCCCAGCATTTT
v_call: TRBV6-1
j_call: TRBJ1-5
clone_size: many
d_call: TRBD1

cdr3_aa: CSAREMPSDTQYF
cdr3_nt: TGCAGTGCTAGGGAGATGCCATCGGATACGCAGTATTTT
v_call: TRBV20-1
j_call: TRBJ2-3
clone_size: -
d_call: -

cdr3_aa: CSARGGRAREGEQYF
cdr3_nt: TGCAGTGCTAGAGGCGGCCGGGCGAGAGAAGGCGAGCAGTACTTC
v_call: TRBV20-1
j_call: TRBJ2-7
clone_size: -
d_call: -

cdr3_aa: CASSAYNEQFF
cdr3_nt: TGTGCCAGTAGCGCATACAATGAGCAGTTCTTC
v_call: TRBV19
j_call: TRBJ2-1
clone_size: -
d_call: -

cdr3_aa: CSVGSANTEAFF
cdr3_nt: TGCAGCGTTGGTTCAGCGAACACTGAAGCTTTCTTT
v_call: TRBV29-1
j_call: TRBJ1-1
clone_size: -
d_call: -

cdr3_aa: CASSQESVQGPVLANYGYTF
cdr3_nt: TGCGCCAGCAGCCAAGAGTCCGTGCAGGGGCCGGTATTAGCTAACTATGGCTACACCTTC
v_call: TRBV4-1
j_call: TRBJ1-2
clone_size: many
d_call: -

cdr3_aa: CASSEGTANSPLHF
cdr3_nt: TGCGCCAGCAGCGAGGGGACAGCAAATTCACCCCTCCACTTT
v_call: TRBV5-1
j_call: TRBJ1-6
clone_size: -
d_call: TRBD1

cdr3_aa: CASSYSRYQHTEAFF
cdr3_nt: TGTGCCAGCAGTTACTCGAGATATCAGCACACTGAAGCTTTCTTT
v_call: TRBV6-2/TRBV6-3
j_call: TRBJ1-1
clone_size: -
d_call: -

cdr3_aa: CASRRSGTGNTEAFF
cdr3_nt: TGTGCCAGCAGGCGCTCCGGGACAGGGAACACTGAAGCTTTCTTT
v_call: TRBV2
j_call: TRBJ1-1
clone_size: -
d_call: TRBD1

cdr3_aa: CSAADRNEQYF
cdr3_nt: TGCAGTGCAGCGGACAGGAACGAGCAGTACTTC
v_call: TRBV20-1
j_call: TRBJ2-7
clone_size: -
d_call: TRBD1

cdr3_aa: CASSAQGSGNTEAFF
cdr3_nt: TGTGCCAGCAGTGCACAGGGTTCTGGAAACACTGAAGCTTTCTTT
v_call: TRBV2
j_call: TRBJ1-1
clone_size: -
d_call: -

cdr3_aa: CASRRENYGYTF
cdr3_nt: TGTGCCAGTAGAAGGGAGAACTATGGCTACACCTTC
v_call: TRBV7-9
j_call: TRBJ1-2
clone_size: few
d_call: -

cdr3_aa: CASSKFWGTEAFF
cdr3_nt: TGTGCCAGTAGTAAGTTTTGGGGCACTGAAGCTTTCTTT
v_call: TRBV19
j_call: TRBJ1-1
clone_size: few
d_call: -

cdr3_aa: CASRKGGGGNYGYTF
cdr3_nt: TGCGCCAGCAGGAAGGGAGGGGGCGGAAACTATGGCTACACCTTC
v_call: TRBV10-2
j_call: TRBJ1-2
clone_size: -
d_call: TRBD1

cdr3_aa: CATSRDLCASSLDRWQETQYF
cdr3_nt: -
v_call: TRBV15
j_call: TRBJ2-5
clone_size: -
d_call: -

cdr3_aa: CAISPGGRGNQPQHF
cdr3_nt: TGTGCCATCTCTCCGGGGGGAAGGGGCAATCAGCCCCAGCATTTT
v_call: TRBV27
j_call: TRBJ1-5
clone_size: many
d_call: -

cdr3_aa: CASSLGQTSGQETQYF
cdr3_nt: TGCGCCAGCAGCTTGGGACAGACTAGCGGACAAGAGACCCAGTACTTC
v_call: TRBV5-1
j_call: TRBJ2-5
clone_size: many
d_call: TRBD2

cdr3_aa: CASRKGYTEAFF
cdr3_nt: TGTGCCAGCAGAAAGGGGTACACTGAAGCTTTCTTT
v_call: TRBV6-1
j_call: TRBJ1-1
clone_size: -
d_call: -

cdr3_aa: CASRDGAQDEQYF
cdr3_nt: TGCGCCAGCAGGGATGGAGCCCAGGACGAGCAGTACTTC
v_call: TRBV10-1
j_call: TRBJ2-7
clone_size: -
d_call: -

cdr3_aa: CASSLVAAGEQYF
cdr3_nt: TGTGCCAGCAGCTTAGTCGCAGCGGGGGAACAGTACTTC
v_call: TRBV7-9
j_call: TRBJ2-5
clone_size: -
d_call: TRBD2

cdr3_aa: CASSQGGTGNTIYF
cdr3_nt: TGTGCCAGCAGCCAGGGTGGGACTGGAAACACCATATATTTT
v_call: TRBV11-2
j_call: TRBJ1-3
clone_size: many
d_call: -

cdr3_aa: CASRKTANTEAFF
cdr3_nt: TGCGCCAGCAGAAAGACAGCCAACACTGAAGCTTTCTTT
v_call: TRBV10-1
j_call: TRBJ1-1
clone_size: medium-sized
d_call: -

cdr3_aa: CASSSSETQYF
cdr3_nt: TGTGCCAGCTCATCTTCAGAGACCCAGTACTTC
v_call: TRBV18
j_call: TRBJ2-5
clone_size: many
d_call: -

cdr3_aa: CASSEARGPYYEQYF
cdr3_nt: TGTGCCAGCAGTGAAGCTCGAGGACCCTACTACGAGCAGTACTTC
v_call: TRBV2
j_call: TRBJ2-7
clone_size: -
d_call: -

cdr3_aa: CASSLELPGQGDYIQYF
cdr3_nt: TGCGCCAGCAGCTTGGAACTTCCGGGACAGGGGGATTACATTCAGTACTTC
v_call: TRBV5-1
j_call: TRBJ2-4
clone_size: many
d_call: TRBD1

cdr3_aa: CASSDRENRQYF
cdr3_nt: TGTGCCAGCAGTGATAGGGAAAACCGGCAGTACTTC
v_call: TRBV6-4
j_call: TRBJ2-7
clone_size: many
d_call: -

cdr3_aa: CASSLAGTGNTEAFF
cdr3_nt: TGTGCCAGCAGCTTAGCTGGGACAGGGAACACTGAAGCTTTCTTT
v_call: TRBV7-9
j_call: TRBJ1-1
clone_size: -
d_call: TRBD1

cdr3_aa: CASSADLVYGYTF
cdr3_nt: TGTGCCAGCAGCGCGGATCTGGTATATGGCTACACCTTC
v_call: TRBV7-9
j_call: TRBJ1-2
clone_size: few
d_call: -

cdr3_aa: CASSQTLQETQYF
cdr3_nt: TGTGCCAGCTCACAAACACTCCAAGAGACCCAGTACTTC
v_call: TRBV18
j_call: TRBJ2-5
clone_size: many
d_call: -

cdr3_aa: CSVGDGAFF
cdr3_nt: TGCAGCGTGGGGGATGGAGCTTTCTTT
v_call: TRBV29-1
j_call: TRBJ1-1
clone_size: -
d_call: -

cdr3_aa: CASSFGLAGYEQCF
cdr3_nt: TGCGCCAGCAGCTTTGGACTAGCGGGCTACGAGCAGTGCTTC
v_call: TRBV5-1
j_call: TRBJ2-7
clone_size: -
d_call: TRBD2

cdr3_aa: CASSLHQDTEAFF
cdr3_nt: TGTGCCAGCAGCCTACACCAGGACACTGAAGCTTTCTTT
v_call: TRBV25-1
j_call: TRBJ1-1
clone_size: -
d_call: -

cdr3_aa: CATSDLERVEAFF
cdr3_nt: TGTGCCACCAGTGACCTGGAGAGGGTTGAAGCTTTCTTT
v_call: TRBV24-1
j_call: TRBJ1-1
clone_size: medium-sized
d_call: -

cdr3_aa: CASSPGLAGEGDTQYF
cdr3_nt: TGTGCCAGCAGCCCCGGACTAGCGGGAGAAGGAGATACGCAGTATTTT
v_call: TRBV11-1
j_call: TRBJ2-3
clone_size: -
d_call: TRBD2

cdr3_aa: CASSDSTGGGYTF
cdr3_nt: TGTGCCAGCAGTGACTCCACAGGGGGTGGCTACACCTTC
v_call: TRBV6-4
j_call: TRBJ1-2
clone_size: many
d_call: TRBD1

cdr3_aa: CASSPPGQGGYEQYF
cdr3_nt: TGTGCCAGCAGCCCGCCGGGACAGGGGGGTTACGAGCAGTACTTC
v_call: TRBV5-4
j_call: TRBJ2-7
clone_size: many
d_call: TRBD1

cdr3_aa: CASSQDRFYGYTF
cdr3_nt: TGTGCCAGCAGCCAAGATCGGTTTTATGGCTACACCTTC
v_call: TRBV7-3
j_call: TRBJ1-2
clone_size: medium-sized
d_call: -